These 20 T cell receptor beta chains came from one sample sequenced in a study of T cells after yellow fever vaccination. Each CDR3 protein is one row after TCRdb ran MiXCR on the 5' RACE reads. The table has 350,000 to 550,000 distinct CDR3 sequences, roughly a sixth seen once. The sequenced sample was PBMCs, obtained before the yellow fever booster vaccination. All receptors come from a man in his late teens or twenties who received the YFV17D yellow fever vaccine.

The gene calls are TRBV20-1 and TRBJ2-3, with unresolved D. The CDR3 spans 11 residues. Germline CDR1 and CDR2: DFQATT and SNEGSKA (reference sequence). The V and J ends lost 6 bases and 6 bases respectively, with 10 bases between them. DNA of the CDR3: TGCAGTGCCCGGATGGTGGATACGCAGTATTTT. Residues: CSARMVDTQYF.

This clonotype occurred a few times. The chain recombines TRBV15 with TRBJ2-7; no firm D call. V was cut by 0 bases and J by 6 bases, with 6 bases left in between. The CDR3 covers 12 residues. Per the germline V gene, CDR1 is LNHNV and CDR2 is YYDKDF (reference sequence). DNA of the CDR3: TGTGCCACCAGCAGAGATCGTCGCGAGCAGTACTTC. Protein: CATSRDRREQYF.

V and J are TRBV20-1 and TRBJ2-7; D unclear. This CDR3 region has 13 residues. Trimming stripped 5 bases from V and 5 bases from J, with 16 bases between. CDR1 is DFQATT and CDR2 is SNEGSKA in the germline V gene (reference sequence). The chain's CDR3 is CSAQSSLAHEQYV. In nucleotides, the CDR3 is TGCAGTGCTCAGTCCAGCCTCGCCCACGAGCAGTACGTC.

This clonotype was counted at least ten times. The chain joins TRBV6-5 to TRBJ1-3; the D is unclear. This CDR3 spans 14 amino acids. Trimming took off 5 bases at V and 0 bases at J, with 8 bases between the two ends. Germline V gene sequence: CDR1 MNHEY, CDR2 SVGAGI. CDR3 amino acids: CASSRASSGNTIYF. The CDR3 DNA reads TGTGCCAGCAGTCGGGCGTCCTCTGGAAACACCATATATTTT.

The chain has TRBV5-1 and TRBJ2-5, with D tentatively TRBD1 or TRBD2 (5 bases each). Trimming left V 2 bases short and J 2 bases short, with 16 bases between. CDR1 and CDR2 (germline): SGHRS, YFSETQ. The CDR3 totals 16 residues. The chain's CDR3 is CASSFVGTYDQETQYF. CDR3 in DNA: TGCGCCAGCAGCTTTGTAGGGACGTACGATCAAGAGACCCAGTACTTC.

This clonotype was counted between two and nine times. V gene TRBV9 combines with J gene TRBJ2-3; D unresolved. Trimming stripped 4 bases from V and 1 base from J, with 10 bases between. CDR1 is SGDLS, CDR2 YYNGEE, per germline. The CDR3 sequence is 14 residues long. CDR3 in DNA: TGTGCCAGCAGCCCCTTTGGCCGCACAGATACGCAGTATTTT. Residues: CASSPFGRTDTQYF.

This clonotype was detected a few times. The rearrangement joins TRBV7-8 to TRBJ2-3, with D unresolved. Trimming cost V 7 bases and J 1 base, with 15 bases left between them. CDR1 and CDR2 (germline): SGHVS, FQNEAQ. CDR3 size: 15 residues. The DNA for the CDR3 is TGTGCCAGCACCAATCCTGGGGAAGGCACAGATACGCAGTATTTT. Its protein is CASTNPGEGTDTQYF.

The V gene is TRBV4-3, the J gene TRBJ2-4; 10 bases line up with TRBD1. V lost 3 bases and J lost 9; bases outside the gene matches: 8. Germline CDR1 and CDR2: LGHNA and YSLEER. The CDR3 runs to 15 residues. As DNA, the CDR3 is TGCGCCAGCAGCCAGGATGACAGGGGGCTAACCATTCAGTACTTC. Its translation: CASSQDDRGLTIQYF.

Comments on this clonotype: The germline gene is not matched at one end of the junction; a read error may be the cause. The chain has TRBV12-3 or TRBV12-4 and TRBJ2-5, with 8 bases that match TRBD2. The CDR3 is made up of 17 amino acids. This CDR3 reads CASSVAWGGLGGETQYF. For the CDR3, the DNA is TGTGCCAGCAGTGTAGCGTGGGGGGGACTAGGAGGAGAGACCCAGTACTTC.

The CDR3 DNA reads TGCAGCGCGGACAGGGTTTACAATGAGCAGTTCTTC. Translating it yields CSADRVYNEQFF. The chain uses TRBV29-1 and TRBJ2-1; 8 bases match TRBD1. Germline V lookup: CDR1 SQVTM, CDR2 ANQGSEA. This CDR3 has 12 residues. The junction had 3 bases not matched to a gene; V was cut back by 7 bases and J by 4 bases.

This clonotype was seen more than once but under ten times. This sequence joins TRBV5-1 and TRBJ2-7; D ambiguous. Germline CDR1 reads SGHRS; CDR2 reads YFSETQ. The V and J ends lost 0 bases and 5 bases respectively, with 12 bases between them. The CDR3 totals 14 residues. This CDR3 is CASSLVPVNNEQYF. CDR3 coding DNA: TGCGCCAGCAGCTTGGTCCCAGTTAACAACGAGCAGTACTTC. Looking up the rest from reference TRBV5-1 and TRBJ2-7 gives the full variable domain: KAGVTQTPRYLIKTRGQQVTLSCSPISGHRSVSWYQQTPGQGLQFLFEYFSETQRNKGNFPGRFSGRQFSNSRSEMNVSTLELGDSALYLCASSLVPVNNEQYFGPGTRLTVT.

CDR3 loop: CASSPTGVLRYTF. The CDR3 DNA follows: TGTGCCAGCAGTCCGACAGGGGTACTCCGCTACACCTTC. The V and J genes are TRBV12-3 or TRBV12-4 and TRBJ1-2; TRBD1 matches 8 bases. J gave up 9 bases and V 5 bases, and 8 bases lay outside the gene matches. This CDR3 region has 13 residues.

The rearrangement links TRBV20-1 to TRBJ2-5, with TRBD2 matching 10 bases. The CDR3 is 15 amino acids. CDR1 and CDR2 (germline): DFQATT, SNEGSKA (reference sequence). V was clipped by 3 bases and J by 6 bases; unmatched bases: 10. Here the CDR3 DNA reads TGCAGTGCTAGTGCCACTAGCGGGGTGCGAAAGACCCAGTACTTC. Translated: CSASATSGVRKTQYF.

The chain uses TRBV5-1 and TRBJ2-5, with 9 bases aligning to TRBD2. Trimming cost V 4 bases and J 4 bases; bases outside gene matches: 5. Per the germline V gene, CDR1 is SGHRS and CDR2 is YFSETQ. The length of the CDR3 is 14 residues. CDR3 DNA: TGCGCCAGCAGCGAAGCGGGGGGTCGAGAGACCCAGTACTTC. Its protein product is CASSEAGGRETQYF.

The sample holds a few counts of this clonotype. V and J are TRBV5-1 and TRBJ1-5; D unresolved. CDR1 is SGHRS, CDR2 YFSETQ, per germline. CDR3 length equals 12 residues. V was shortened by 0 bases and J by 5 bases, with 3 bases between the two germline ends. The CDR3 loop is CASSLVYQPQHF. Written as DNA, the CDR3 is TGCGCCAGCAGCTTGGTGTATCAGCCCCAGCATTTT.

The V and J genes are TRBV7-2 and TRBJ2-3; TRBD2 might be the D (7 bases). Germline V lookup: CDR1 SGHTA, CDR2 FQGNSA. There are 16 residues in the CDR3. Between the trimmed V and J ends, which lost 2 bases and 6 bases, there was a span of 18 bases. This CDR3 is CASSLFQGGAADTQYF. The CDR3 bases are TGTGCCAGCAGCTTATTTCAAGGGGGGGCGGCCGATACGCAGTATTTT.

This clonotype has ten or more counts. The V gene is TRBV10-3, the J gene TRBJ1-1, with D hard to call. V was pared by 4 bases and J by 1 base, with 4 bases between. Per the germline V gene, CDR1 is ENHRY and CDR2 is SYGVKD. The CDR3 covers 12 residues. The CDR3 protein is CAISVENTEAFF. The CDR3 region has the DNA TGTGCCATCAGTGTGGAGAACACTGAAGCTTTCTTT.

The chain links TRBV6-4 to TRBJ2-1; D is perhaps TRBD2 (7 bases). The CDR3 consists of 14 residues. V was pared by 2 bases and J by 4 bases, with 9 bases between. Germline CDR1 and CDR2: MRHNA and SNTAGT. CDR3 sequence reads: CASSDRGGYNEQFF. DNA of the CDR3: TGTGCCAGCAGTGACAGGGGGGGGTACAATGAGCAGTTCTTC.

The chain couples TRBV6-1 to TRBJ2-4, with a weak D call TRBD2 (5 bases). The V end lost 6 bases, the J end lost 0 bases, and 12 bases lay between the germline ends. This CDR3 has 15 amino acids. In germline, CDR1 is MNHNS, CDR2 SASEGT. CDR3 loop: CASRLGMTAKNIQYF. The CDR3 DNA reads TGTGCCAGCAGACTAGGGATGACAGCCAAAAACATTCAGTACTTC.

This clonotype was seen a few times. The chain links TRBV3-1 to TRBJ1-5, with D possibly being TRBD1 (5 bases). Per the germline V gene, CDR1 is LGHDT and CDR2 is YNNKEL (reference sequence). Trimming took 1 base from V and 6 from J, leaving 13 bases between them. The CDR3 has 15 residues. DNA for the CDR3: TGTGCCAGCAGCCAAGGGCCGGGGGAACGTCAGCCCCAGCATTTT. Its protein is CASSQGPGERQPQHF.